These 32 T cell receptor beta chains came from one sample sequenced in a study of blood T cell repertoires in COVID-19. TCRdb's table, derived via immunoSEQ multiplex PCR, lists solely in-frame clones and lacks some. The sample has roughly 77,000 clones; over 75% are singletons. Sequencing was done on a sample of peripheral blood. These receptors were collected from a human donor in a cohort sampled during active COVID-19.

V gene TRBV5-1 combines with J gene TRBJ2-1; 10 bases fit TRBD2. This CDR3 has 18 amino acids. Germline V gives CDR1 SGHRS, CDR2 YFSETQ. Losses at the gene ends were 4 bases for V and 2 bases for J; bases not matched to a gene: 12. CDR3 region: CASSRGTILAGTYNEQFF. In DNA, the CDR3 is TGCGCCAGCAGCCGGGGCACCATACTAGCGGGAACCTACAATGAGCAGTTCTTC.

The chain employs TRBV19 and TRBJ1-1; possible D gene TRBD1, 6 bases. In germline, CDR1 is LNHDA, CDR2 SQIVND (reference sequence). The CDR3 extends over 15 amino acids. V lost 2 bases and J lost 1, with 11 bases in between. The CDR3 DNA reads TGTGCCAGTAGTATACGGGACAAAAAGAACACTGAAGCTTTCTTT. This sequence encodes CASSIRDKKNTEAFF.

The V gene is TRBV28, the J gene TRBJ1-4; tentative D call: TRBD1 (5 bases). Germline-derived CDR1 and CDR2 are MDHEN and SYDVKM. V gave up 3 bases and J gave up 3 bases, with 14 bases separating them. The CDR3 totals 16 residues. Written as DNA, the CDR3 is TGTGCCAGCAGTTTGGGGCAGGGTGGACCTAATGAAAAACTGTTTTTT. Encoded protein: CASSLGQGGPNEKLFF.

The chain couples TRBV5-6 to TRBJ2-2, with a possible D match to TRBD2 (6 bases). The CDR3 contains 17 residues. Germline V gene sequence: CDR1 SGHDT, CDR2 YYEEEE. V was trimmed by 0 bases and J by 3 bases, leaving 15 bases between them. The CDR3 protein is CASSLERSREDTGELFF. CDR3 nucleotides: TGTGCCAGCAGCTTGGAGCGCTCCAGGGAGGACACCGGGGAGCTGTTTTTT. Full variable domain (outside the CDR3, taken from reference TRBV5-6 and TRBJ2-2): DAGVTQSPTHLIKTRGQQVTLRCSPKSGHDTVSWYQQALGQGPQFIFQYYEEEERQRGNFPDRFSGHQFPNYSSELNVNALLLGDSALYLCASSLERSREDTGELFFGEGSRLTVL.

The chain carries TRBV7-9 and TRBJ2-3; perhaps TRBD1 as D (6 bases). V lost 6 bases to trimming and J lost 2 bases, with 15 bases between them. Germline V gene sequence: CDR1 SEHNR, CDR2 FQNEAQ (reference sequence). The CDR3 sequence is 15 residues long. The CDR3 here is CASSPRGPHTDTQYF. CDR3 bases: TGTGCCAGCAGTCCCAGGGGCCCACACACAGATACGCAGTATTTT. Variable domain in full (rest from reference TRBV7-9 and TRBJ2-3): DTGVSQNPRHKITKRGQNVTFRCDPISEHNRLYWYRQTLGQGPEFLTYFQNEAQLEKSRLLSDRFSAERPKGSFSTLEIQRTEQGDSAMYLCASSPRGPHTDTQYFGPGTRLTVL.

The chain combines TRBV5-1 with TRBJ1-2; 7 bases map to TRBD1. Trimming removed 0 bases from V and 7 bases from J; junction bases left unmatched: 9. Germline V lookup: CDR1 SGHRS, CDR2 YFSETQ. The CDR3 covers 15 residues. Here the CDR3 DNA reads TGCGCCAGCAGCTTGGAGGCAGGGGGAAGGAGTGGCTACACCTTC. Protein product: CASSLEAGGRSGYTF.

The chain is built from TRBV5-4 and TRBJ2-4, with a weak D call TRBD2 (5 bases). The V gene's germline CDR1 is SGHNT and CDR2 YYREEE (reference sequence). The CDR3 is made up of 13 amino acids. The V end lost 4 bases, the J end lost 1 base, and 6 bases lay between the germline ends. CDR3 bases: TGTGCCAGCAGCGGGGAGGCCAAAAACATTCAGTACTTC. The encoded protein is CASSGEAKNIQYF. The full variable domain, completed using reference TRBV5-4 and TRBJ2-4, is ETGVTQSPTHLIKTRGQQVTLRCSSQSGHNTVSWYQQALGQGPQFIFQYYREEENGRGNFPPRFSGLQFPNYSSELNVNALELDDSALYLCASSGEAKNIQYFGAGTRLSVL.

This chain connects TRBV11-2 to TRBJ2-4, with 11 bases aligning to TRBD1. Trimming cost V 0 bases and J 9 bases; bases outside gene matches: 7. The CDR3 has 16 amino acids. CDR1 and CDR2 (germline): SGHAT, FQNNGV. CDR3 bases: TGTGCCAGCAGCTTAGATCTGGGACAGGGGGGAAGCATTCAGTACTTC. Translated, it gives CASSLDLGQGGSIQYF.

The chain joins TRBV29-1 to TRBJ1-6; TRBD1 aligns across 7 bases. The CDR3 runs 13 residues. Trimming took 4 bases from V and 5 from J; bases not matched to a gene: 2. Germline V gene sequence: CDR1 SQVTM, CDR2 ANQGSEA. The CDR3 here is CSVGTGDNSPLHF. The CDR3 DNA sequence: TGCAGCGTTGGAACAGGGGATAATTCACCCCTCCACTTT.

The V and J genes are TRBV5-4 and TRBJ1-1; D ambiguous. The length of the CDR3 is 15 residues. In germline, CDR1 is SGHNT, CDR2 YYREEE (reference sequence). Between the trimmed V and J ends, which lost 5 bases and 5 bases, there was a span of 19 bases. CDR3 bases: TGTGCCAGCAGGAACCCGGGAACAATGGGAACTGAAGCTTTCTTT. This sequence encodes CASRNPGTMGTEAFF.

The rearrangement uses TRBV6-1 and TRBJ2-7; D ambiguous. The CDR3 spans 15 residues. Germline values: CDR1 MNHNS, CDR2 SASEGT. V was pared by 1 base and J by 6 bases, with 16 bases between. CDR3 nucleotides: TGTGCCAGCAGTGAAGTATCGAGTCTTCCCCCCGAGCAGTACTTC. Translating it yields CASSEVSSLPPEQYF.

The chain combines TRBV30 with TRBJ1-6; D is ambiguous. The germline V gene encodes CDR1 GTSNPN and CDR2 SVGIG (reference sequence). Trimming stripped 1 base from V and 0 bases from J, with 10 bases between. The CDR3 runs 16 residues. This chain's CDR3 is CAWSGDGSSYNSPLHF. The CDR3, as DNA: TGTGCCTGGAGTGGGGATGGGAGCTCCTATAATTCACCCCTCCACTTT.

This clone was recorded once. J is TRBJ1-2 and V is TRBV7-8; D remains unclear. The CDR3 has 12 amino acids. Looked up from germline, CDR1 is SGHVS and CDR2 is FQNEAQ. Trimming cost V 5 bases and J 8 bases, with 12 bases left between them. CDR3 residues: CASSPTTRGYTF. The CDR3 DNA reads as TGTGCCAGCAGCCCCACCACGAGGGGCTACACCTTC.

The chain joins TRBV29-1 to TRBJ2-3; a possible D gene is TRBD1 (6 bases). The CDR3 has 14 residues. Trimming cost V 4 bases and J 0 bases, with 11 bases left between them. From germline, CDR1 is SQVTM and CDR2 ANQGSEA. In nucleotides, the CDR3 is TGCAGCGTTGTGGTAGGGGGTAGCACAGATACGCAGTATTTT. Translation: CSVVVGGSTDTQYF.

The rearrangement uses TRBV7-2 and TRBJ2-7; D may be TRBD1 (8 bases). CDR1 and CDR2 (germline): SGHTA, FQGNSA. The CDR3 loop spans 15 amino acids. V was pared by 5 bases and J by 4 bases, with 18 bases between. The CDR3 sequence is CASSPGQGGAYEQYF. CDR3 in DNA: TGTGCCAGCAGCCCAGGACAGGGAGGGGCTTACGAGCAGTACTTC. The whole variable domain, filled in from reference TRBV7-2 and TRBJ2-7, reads GAGVSQSPSNKVTEKGKDVELRCDPISGHTALYWYRQSLGQGLEFLIYFQGNSAPDKSGLPSDRFSAERTGGSVSTLTIQRTQQEDSAVYLCASSPGQGGAYEQYFGPGTRLTVT.

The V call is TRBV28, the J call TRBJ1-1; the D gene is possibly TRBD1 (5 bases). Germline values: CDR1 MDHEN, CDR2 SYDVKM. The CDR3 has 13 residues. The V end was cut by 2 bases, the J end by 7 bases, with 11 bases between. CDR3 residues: CASSLGHRGEAFF. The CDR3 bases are TGTGCCAGCAGTTTAGGTCATAGGGGTGAAGCTTTCTTT.

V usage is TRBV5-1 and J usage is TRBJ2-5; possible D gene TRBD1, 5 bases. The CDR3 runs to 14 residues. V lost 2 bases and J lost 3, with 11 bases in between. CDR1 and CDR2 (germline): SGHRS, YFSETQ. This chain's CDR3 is CASSLGDSKETQYF. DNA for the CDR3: TGCGCCAGCAGCTTAGGAGACAGCAAAGAGACCCAGTACTTC.

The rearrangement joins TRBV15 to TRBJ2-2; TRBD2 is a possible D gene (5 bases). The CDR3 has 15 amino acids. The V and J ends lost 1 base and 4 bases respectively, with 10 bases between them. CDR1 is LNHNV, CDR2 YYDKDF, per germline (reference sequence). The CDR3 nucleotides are TGTGCCACCAGCAGAGGAGGGAGTAGCACCGGGGAGCTGTTTTTT. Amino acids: CATSRGGSSTGELFF.

The CDR3, as DNA: TGCGCCAGCGGGCCGGGAGGTTATACTGAAGCTTTCTTT. Amino acid sequence: CASGPGGYTEAFF. J is TRBJ1-1 and V is TRBV5-1; no clear D. Germline CDR1 SGHRS, CDR2 YFSETQ. The CDR3 is made up of 13 amino acids. Deletions cut 7 bases from V and 5 bases from J, with 15 bases between.

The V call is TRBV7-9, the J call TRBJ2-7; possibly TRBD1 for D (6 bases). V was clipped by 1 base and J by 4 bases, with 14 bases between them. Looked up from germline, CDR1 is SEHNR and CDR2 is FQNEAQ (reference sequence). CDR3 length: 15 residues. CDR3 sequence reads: CASSLVAGVSYEQYF. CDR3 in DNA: TGTGCCAGCAGCTTAGTGGCAGGGGTGTCTTACGAGCAGTACTTC.

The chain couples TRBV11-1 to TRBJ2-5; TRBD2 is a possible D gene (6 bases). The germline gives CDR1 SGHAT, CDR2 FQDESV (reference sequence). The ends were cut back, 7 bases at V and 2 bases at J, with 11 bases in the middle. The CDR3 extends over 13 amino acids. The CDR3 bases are TGTGCCAGCACCTTGGGGGGTCAAGAGACCCAGTACTTC. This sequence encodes CASTLGGQETQYF.

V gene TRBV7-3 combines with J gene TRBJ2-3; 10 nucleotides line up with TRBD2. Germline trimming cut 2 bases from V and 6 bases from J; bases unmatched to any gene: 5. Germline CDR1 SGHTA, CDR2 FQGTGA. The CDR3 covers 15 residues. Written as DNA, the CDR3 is TGTGCCAGCAGCTTAGCCAGCGGGGGGGCGGATACGCAGTATTTT. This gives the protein CASSLASGGADTQYF.

This chain's CDR3 is CATSRGKTGGDTIYF. CDR3 DNA: TGTGCCACCAGCAGAGGCAAGACCGGGGGTGACACCATATATTTT. The genes are TRBV15 and TRBJ1-3; TRBD1 is a possible D gene (5 bases). The length of the CDR3 is 15 residues. Germline CDR1 is LNHNV and CDR2 is YYDKDF (reference sequence). The V end lost 1 base, the J end lost 8 bases, and 15 bases lay between the germline ends.

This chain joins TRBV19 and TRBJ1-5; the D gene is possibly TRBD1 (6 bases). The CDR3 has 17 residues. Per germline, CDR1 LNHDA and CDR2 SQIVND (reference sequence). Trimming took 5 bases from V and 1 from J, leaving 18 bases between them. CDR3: CASSPDTGKASNQPQHF. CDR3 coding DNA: TGTGCCAGTAGTCCAGATACAGGGAAAGCAAGCAATCAGCCCCAGCATTTT.

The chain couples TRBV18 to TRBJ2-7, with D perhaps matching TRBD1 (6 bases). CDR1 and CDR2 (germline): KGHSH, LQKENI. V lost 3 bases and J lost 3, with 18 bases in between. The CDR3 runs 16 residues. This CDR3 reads CASSPNLRQDYYEQYF. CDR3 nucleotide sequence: TGTGCCAGCTCACCGAATCTTAGACAGGATTACTACGAGCAGTACTTC.

The CDR3 coding sequence is TGTGCCTCGCAGGGGGATAGCAATCAGCCCCAGCATTTT. It specifies CASQGDSNQPQHF. The V gene is TRBV24-1, the J gene TRBJ1-5, with TRBD1 matching over 7 bases. Germline values: CDR1 KGHDR, CDR2 SFDVKD. The CDR3 runs 13 residues. Germline trimming cut 12 bases from V and 0 bases from J; bases unmatched to any gene: 4.

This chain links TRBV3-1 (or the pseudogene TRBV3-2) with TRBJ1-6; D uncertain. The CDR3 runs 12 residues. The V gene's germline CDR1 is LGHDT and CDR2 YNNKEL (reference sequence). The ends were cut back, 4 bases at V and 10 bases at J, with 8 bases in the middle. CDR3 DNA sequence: TGTGCCAGCAGCCCCGGAGAGTCACCCCTCCACTTT. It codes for CASSPGESPLHF.

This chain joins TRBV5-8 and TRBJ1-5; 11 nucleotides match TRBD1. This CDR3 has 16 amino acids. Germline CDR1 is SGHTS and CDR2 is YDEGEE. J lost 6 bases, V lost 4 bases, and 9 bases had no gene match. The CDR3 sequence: CASSPLWTGGGQPQHF. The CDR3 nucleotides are TGTGCCAGCAGCCCTTTATGGACAGGGGGCGGTCAGCCCCAGCATTTT.

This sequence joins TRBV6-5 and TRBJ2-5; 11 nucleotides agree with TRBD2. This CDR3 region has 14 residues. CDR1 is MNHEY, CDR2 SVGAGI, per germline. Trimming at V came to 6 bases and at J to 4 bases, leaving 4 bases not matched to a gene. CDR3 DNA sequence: TGTGCCAGCAGCCCGGGACTAGCGGTAGAGACCCAGTACTTC. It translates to CASSPGLAVETQYF.

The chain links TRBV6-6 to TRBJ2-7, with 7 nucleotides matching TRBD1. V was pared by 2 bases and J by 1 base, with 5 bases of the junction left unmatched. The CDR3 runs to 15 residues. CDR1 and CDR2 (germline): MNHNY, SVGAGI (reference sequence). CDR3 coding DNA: TGTGCCAGCAGTTACCCCCGGGACAGTTCCTACGAGCAGTACTTC. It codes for CASSYPRDSSYEQYF.

In DNA, the CDR3 is TGCAGCGTTGATTTTGGAGTTGGAGTCACTGAAGCTTTCTTT. Translation gives CSVDFGVGVTEAFF. The rearrangement joins TRBV29-1 to TRBJ1-1; no clear D. CDR1 is SQVTM and CDR2 is ANQGSEA in the germline V gene. The CDR3 covers 14 residues. Trimming removed 3 bases at V and 4 bases at J, with 15 bases between.

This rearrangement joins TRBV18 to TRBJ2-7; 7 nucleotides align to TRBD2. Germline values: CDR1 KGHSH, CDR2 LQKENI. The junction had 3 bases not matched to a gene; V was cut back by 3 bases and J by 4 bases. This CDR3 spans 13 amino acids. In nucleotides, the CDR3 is TGTGCCAGCTCACCGAGACTAGCTTACGAGCAGTACTTC. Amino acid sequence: CASSPRLAYEQYF.